The rows below give T cell receptor beta chains drawn from one sample of a study of T cell responses to AZD1222 COVID-19 vaccine. This table comes from immunoSEQ multiplex PCR, and its TCRdb copy is limited to in-frame clones, with some not included. In the table there are some 150,000 clones, approximately 94% of which are singletons. The sequencing used peripheral blood, collected on day 0 of AZD1222 vaccination. The receptors come from an adult in good health. Each CDR3 is given with its conserved first and last residue. Each record gives: D gene, clone size, V gene, J gene, CDR3 DNA, CDR3 protein. A D gene is named only where the DNA matches it firmly. Rows may omit the clone size; those that give it use once, few, many or a size class.

>TRBD1|NA|TRBV10-3|TRBJ1-2
TGTGCCATCAGCGTCTTACAGGGGGCATTCTATGGCTACACCTTC
CAISVLQGAFYGYTF
>TRBD1|NA|TRBV19|TRBJ2-5
TGTGCCAGTAGTACAACGGGACAGGGATTGGAGACCCAGTACTTC
CASSTTGQGLETQYF
>NA|NA|TRBV4-1|TRBJ1-2
TGCGCCAGCAGCCATTTACGGATTCGGCGTGGGGCGCGAGATGGCTACACCTTC
CASSHLRIRRGARDGYTF
>NA|NA|TRBV7-9|TRBJ2-5
TGTGCCAGCAGCACCTCAGGGAGGGAGACCCAGTACTTC
CASSTSGRETQYF
>NA|NA|TRBV27|TRBJ1-5
TGTGCCAGCAGTTCCAGCAGGGGTTCGGATCAGCCCCAGCATTTT
CASSSSRGSDQPQHF
>TRBD1|NA|TRBV7-9|TRBJ1-6
TGTGCCAGCAGGTCGGGACAGGGGAATTCACCCCTCCACTTT
CASRSGQGNSPLHF
>TRBD2|NA|TRBV28|TRBJ2-3
TGTGCGTCCCAGCGGGGGGGCAACACAGATACGCAGTATTTT
CASQRGGNTDTQYF
>TRBD1|NA|TRBV7-9|TRBJ1-2
TGTGCCAGCAGCGCGGGACAGGTCTATGGCTACACCTTC
CASSAGQVYGYTF
>NA|NA|TRBV7-8|TRBJ2-1
TGTGCCAGCAGCATAACCACAACTTACAGGGCTGACCACAATGAGCAGTTCTTC
CASSITTTYRADHNEQFF
>NA|NA|TRBV6-2/TRBV6-3|TRBJ1-1
TGTGCCAGCAGTGACGGAATTGCCTCGACTGAAGCTTTCTTT
CASSDGIASTEAFF
>NA|NA|TRBV5-3|TRBJ1-2
TGTGCCAGAAGCACCGGGGGCCCAAGGACACTGCCCTATGGCTACACCTTC
CARSTGGPRTLPYGYTF
>NA|NA|TRBV15|TRBJ2-3
TGTGCCACCAGCAGAGATGAGGCGAGTACGCAGTATTTT
CATSRDEASTQYF
>NA|few|TRBV4-1|TRBJ1-6
TGCGCCAGCAGCCAAGATGGGGGAGGACGGTCACCCCTCCACTTT
CASSQDGGGRSPLHF
>TRBD1|NA|TRBV7-2|TRBJ2-1
TGTGCCAGCAGCTCGGGACAGGGATTGGTCGGGGAGCAGTTCTTC
CASSSGQGLVGEQFF
>NA|NA|TRBV7-3|TRBJ2-5
TGTGCCAGCAGCCAACCGGGACTGGGAGAGACCCAGTACTTC
CASSQPGLGETQYF
>TRBD2|NA|TRBV5-1|TRBJ2-1
TGCGCCAGCAGCTTGGTCGGGGGGAGCTTAAACAATGAGCAGTTCTTC
CASSLVGGSLNNEQFF
>NA|NA|TRBV6-5|TRBJ2-6
TGTGCCAGCAGACAACCGTCTGGGGCCAACGTCCTGACTTTC
CASRQPSGANVLTF
>NA|NA|TRBV7-3|TRBJ2-1
TGTGCCAGCAGCAGCACGGGAAACCACAATGAGCAGTTCTTC
CASSSTGNHNEQFF
>NA|NA|TRBV18|TRBJ2-3
TGTGCCAGCTCACCACTAGCTCAGGCAGATACGCAGTATTTT
CASSPLAQADTQYF
>TRBD2|NA|TRBV2|TRBJ2-3
TGTGCCAGCAGTGAAGCGGCAGCGGGGGATAGGAAATCGCAGTATTTT
CASSEAAAGDRKSQYF
>NA|NA|TRBV10-3|TRBJ1-1
TGTGCCATCAGGTCGGGACCTACGAACACTGAAGCTTTCTTT
CAIRSGPTNTEAFF
>NA|NA|TRBV3-1/TRBV3-2|TRBJ2-2
TGTGCCAGCAGCCAAGCTCCGGGACCCGGGGAGCTGTTTTTT
CASSQAPGPGELFF
>NA|NA|TRBV24-1|TRBJ1-5
TGTGCCACCAGTGACTCCAGGGGCACTGGGCAGCCCCAGCATTTT
CATSDSRGTGQPQHF
>NA|NA|TRBV5-4|TRBJ1-1
TGTGCCAGCAGGTCAGGGTCCAGTTGGACTGAAGCTTTCTTT
CASRSGSSWTEAFF
>NA|NA|TRBV7-9|TRBJ1-2
TGTGCCAGCAGCCTTAGGACAGATAACTATGGCTACACCTTC
CASSLRTDNYGYTF
>TRBD1|NA|TRBV4-1|TRBJ1-1
TGCGCCAGCAGCTCGACAGGGGACACTGAAGCTTTCTTT
CASSSTGDTEAFF
>TRBD1|once|TRBV11-2|TRBJ1-4
TGTGCCAGCAGCTTGGACAGGGGGAATGAAAAACTGTTTTTT
CASSLDRGNEKLFF
>NA|NA|TRBV27|TRBJ2-6
TGTGCCAGCAGTTTTGAAATGGGTCTCTCTGGGGCCAACGTCCTGACTTTC
CASSFEMGLSGANVLTF
>NA|NA|TRBV18|TRBJ1-4
TGTGCCAGCTCACCACCTAATTTTACCGGGGAAAAACTGTTTTTT
CASSPPNFTGEKLFF
>NA|NA|TRBV5-1|TRBJ1-4
TGCGCCAGCAGTCTAACTGCAACTAATGAAAAACTGTTTTTT
CASSLTATNEKLFF
>TRBD1|medium-sized|TRBV2|TRBJ2-5
TGTGCCAGCAATCCCTTCCCAGGGGGTAGGGAGACCCAGTACTTC
CASNPFPGGRETQYF
>NA|once|TRBV3-1/TRBV3-2|TRBJ1-6
TGTGCCAGCAGCCCGATTGTAGGGCCCCTCCACTTT
CASSPIVGPLHF
>TRBD2|once|TRBV10-3|TRBJ2-3
TGTGCCATCAGCAAGACTTTTAGCGGGGGGGCAACAGATACGCAGTATTTT
CAISKTFSGGATDTQYF
>NA|NA|TRBV5-1|TRBJ1-2
TGCGCCAGCAGCCCCCGATGGGGAGGGGACTATGGCTACACCTTC
CASSPRWGGDYGYTF
>TRBD1|once|TRBV6-2/TRBV6-3|TRBJ2-1
TGTGCCAGCAGTCGGGGACAGGGGAGCATCGATGAGCAGTTCTTC
CASSRGQGSIDEQFF
>NA|NA|TRBV2|TRBJ1-2
TGTGCCAGCAGTGTAGAACAGCGGGGCTACACCTTC
CASSVEQRGYTF
>NA|NA|TRBV29-1|TRBJ1-4
TGCAGCGCCGGGACGGCAACTAATGAAAAACTGTTTTTT
CSAGTATNEKLFF
>TRBD2|NA|TRBV7-9|TRBJ2-1
TGTGCCAGCAGCTCCCCGGGTGTGGCGGGAGGGAATGAGCAGTTCTTC
CASSSPGVAGGNEQFF
>TRBD1|once|TRBV5-1|TRBJ1-2
TGCGCCAGCAGCCCAACCGGACAGGATGGCTACACCTTC
CASSPTGQDGYTF
>NA|NA|TRBV5-4|TRBJ1-3
TGTGCCAGCAGCATACTCGGGGTCTCTGGAAACACCATATATTTT
CASSILGVSGNTIYF
>NA|NA|TRBV7-3|TRBJ2-2
TGTGCCAGCAGCCTAAATGCTCTCCAAAACACCGGGGAGCTGTTTTTT
CASSLNALQNTGELFF
>TRBD2|once|TRBV12-5|TRBJ2-3
TGTGCTAGTGCAGCGGGGTGGGGCGCCGACACAGATACGCAGTATTTT
CASAAGWGADTDTQYF
>NA|NA|TRBV13|TRBJ1-4
TGTGCCAGCAGCTTGAATTCTGGGCGATCCTATAATGAAAAACTGTTTTTT
CASSLNSGRSYNEKLFF
>NA|NA|TRBV2|TRBJ2-5
TGTGCCAGCAGGGGTCAAGGCCAAGAGACCCAGTACTTC
CASRGQGQETQYF
>TRBD1|NA|TRBV5-1|TRBJ1-2
TGCGCCAGCAGCCCCCCTGGGGGACAGGGTATCAACTATGGCTACACCTTC
CASSPPGGQGINYGYTF
>NA|NA|TRBV28|TRBJ1-2
TGTGCCAGCAGTTCGGGAAGGGGGAACTATGGCTACACCTTC
CASSSGRGNYGYTF
>NA|NA|TRBV11-2|TRBJ1-3
TGTGCCAGCAGCTCTTATGGAAACACCATATATTTT
CASSSYGNTIYF
>TRBD1|NA|TRBV7-9|TRBJ1-2
TGTGCCAGCAGCTTGGGGCAGGGGGCGTTTGGCTACACCTTC
CASSLGQGAFGYTF
>NA|NA|TRBV6-5|TRBJ2-3
TGTGCCAGCAGCACTAGCCAAAGCACAGATACGCAGTATTTT
CASSTSQSTDTQYF
>NA|NA|TRBV28|TRBJ1-5
TGTGCCAGCAGTGAGTACCCGGAGAACAATCAGCCCCAGCATTTT
CASSEYPENNQPQHF
>TRBD1|once|TRBV20-1|TRBJ1-6
TGCAGTGCTAGTGTGGCAGGGGGGGGTTCACCCCTCCACTTT
CSASVAGGGSPLHF
>NA|NA|TRBV11-2|TRBJ2-1
TGTGCCAGCAGCTTAGTCTTAGGGGTTTTTTACAATGAGCAGTTCTTC
CASSLVLGVFYNEQFF
>NA|NA|TRBV10-2|TRBJ1-1
TGCGCCAGCAGTGAGTCTTGGGATTTTAGGACTGAAGCTTTCTTT
CASSESWDFRTEAFF
>NA|NA|TRBV10-2|TRBJ2-5
TGCGCCAGCAAAAAAGAGGGAGTAGGCCAAGAGACCCAGTACTTC
CASKKEGVGQETQYF
>TRBD2|NA|TRBV5-1|TRBJ2-2
TGCGCCAGCAGACTAGCGGGAGTGACCGGGGAGCTGTTTTTT
CASRLAGVTGELFF